This T cell receptor (beta chain) was obtained from a study of blood T cell repertoires in COVID-19. Study in general: COVID-19 samples, acute and convalescent, were from the United States, Italy and Spain. Sources were T cells, B-cell-depleted T cells, or PBMCs; the material itself was cDNA or gDNA.

Germline trimming cut 5 bases from V and 1 base from J; bases unmatched to any gene: 3. The CDR3 is made up of 15 amino acids. Germline loops: CDR1 MDHEN, CDR2 SYDVKM. Original handling: Reference gene primer amplification in the assay estimated nucleated cell counts. Profiled with immunoSEQ multiplex PCR; TCRdb holds only in-frame clones, not every one. The D gene and trimming were derived from the DNA, and the V and J assignments and clone size from that table. The sample records more than 25,000 clones, roughly 91% being singletons. Sequencing input: peripheral blood. The clonotype was recovered from a man between 65 and 79 years old with active or convalescent COVID-19. The J gene is TRBJ1-5, the V gene TRBV28; TRBD1 aligns across 9 bases. CDR3 coding DNA: TGTGCCAGCAGTACAGGGGGCTCAAGCAATCAGCCCCAGCATTTT. Translated: CASSTGGSSNQPQHF.